The 3 T cell receptor beta chains below come from one sample, sequenced in a study of cytomegalovirus exposure and HLA in healthy donors. This PCR relied on a set of 60 Vbeta primers and 13 Jbeta primers. Only in-frame clones appear in the TCRdb table, and some are missing; sequencing was by immunoSEQ multiplex PCR. The sample has roughly 120,000 clones, 50% to 70% seen once; the top ten hold roughly 9.8%. Sequencing was carried out using PBMCs. These receptors originate from a woman between 40 and 50 years old in good health and CMV-seropositive.

V is TRBV28 and J is TRBJ2-7; TRBD2 aligns across 11 bases. V lost 0 bases and J lost 5; bases outside the gene matches: 3. Germline values: CDR1 MDHEN, CDR2 SYDVKM. The CDR3 contains 15 residues. CDR3 DNA sequence: TGTGCCAGCAGTTTATGGACTAGCGGGGATAACGAGCAGTACTTC. This translates into CASSLWTSGDNEQYF.

In nucleotides, the CDR3 is TGCAGCGTTGAAGAGGGGCCCTTCTCCTACAATGAGCAGTTCTTC. Its translation: CSVEEGPFSYNEQFF. The chain recombines TRBV29-1 with TRBJ2-1, with D maybe TRBD1 (5 bases). The germline V gene has CDR1 SQVTM and CDR2 ANQGSEA. The CDR3 runs to 15 residues. Deletions cut 0 bases from V and 0 bases from J, with 9 bases between.

CDR3 sequence: CASSLPGSTDTQYF. CDR3 coding DNA: TGCGCCAGCAGCTTGCCGGGGTCCACAGATACGCAGTATTTT. The chain couples TRBV5-1 to TRBJ2-3; TRBD2 is a possible D gene (5 bases). Trimming pared 1 base from V and 2 bases from J, leaving 8 bases between. The length of the CDR3 is 14 residues. Germline values: CDR1 SGHRS, CDR2 YFSETQ. Full variable domain (outside the CDR3, taken from reference TRBV5-1 and TRBJ2-3): KAGVTQTPRYLIKTRGQQVTLSCSPISGHRSVSWYQQTPGQGLQFLFEYFSETQRNKGNFPGRFSGRQFSNSRSEMNVSTLELGDSALYLCASSLPGSTDTQYFGPGTRLTVL.